The 9 T cell receptor beta chains below were found in one sample sequenced in a study of OX40 agonist ivuxolimab in advanced cancers. The protocol used for the library was the immunoSEQ multiplex PCR assay. TCRdb limited this immuneACCESS table to in-frame rearrangements with V and J called. A share of clones is missing; checked studies link under half to unresolved V genes, and the rest is unexplained. The sample table shows 70,000 to 80,000 clones, and 80% to 85% are seen once. Clones ranked in the top ten supply 5% of the sample. This material consisted of CD4+ or CD8+ T cells sorted from blood, taken in a trial of the OX40 agonist ivuxolimab. The receptors were sampled from an adult with an advanced solid tumor such as melanoma, head and neck, liver or kidney cancer.

The chain couples TRBV5-1 to TRBJ2-3; tentatively, D is TRBD2 (5 bases). Germline V gives CDR1 SGHRS, CDR2 YFSETQ. V was clipped by 0 bases and J by 4 bases, with 12 bases between them. This CDR3 spans 15 amino acids. The CDR3 sequence is CASSLVLTRADTQYF. In DNA, the CDR3 is TGCGCCAGCAGCTTGGTTTTGACGAGGGCAGATACGCAGTATTTT.

This chain connects TRBV4-2 to TRBJ2-5; D gene uncertain. Germline V lookup: CDR1 LGHNA, CDR2 YNFKEQ. The ends were cut back, 0 bases at V and 4 bases at J, with 6 bases in the middle. The CDR3 extends over 13 amino acids. CDR3 amino acids: CASSQERLETQYF. The CDR3 bases are TGTGCCAGCAGCCAAGAACGACTAGAGACCCAGTACTTC.

The chain carries TRBV6-5 and TRBJ1-6; 7 nucleotides match TRBD1. The germline CDR1 and CDR2 sequences are MNHEY and SVGAGI. With V trimmed by 4 bases and J by 8 bases, 5 bases remained unmatched. The CDR3 contains 14 residues. CDR3 sequence reads: CASSLQGLDSPLHF. CDR3 bases: TGTGCCAGCAGTTTACAGGGGTTGGATTCACCCCTCCACTTT.

The V gene is TRBV7-2, the J gene TRBJ2-6; TRBD2 might be the D (7 bases). The ends were cut back, 0 bases at V and 4 bases at J, with 10 bases in the middle. The CDR3 length is 16 residues. The germline V gene has CDR1 SGHTA and CDR2 FQGNSA. The CDR3 is CASSLAAGAGANVLTF. DNA for the CDR3: TGTGCCAGCAGCTTAGCGGCGGGGGCCGGGGCCAACGTCCTGACTTTC.

V and J are TRBV7-9 and TRBJ2-7; D not resolved. Per the germline V gene, CDR1 is SEHNR and CDR2 is FQNEAQ (reference sequence). The CDR3 covers 15 residues. Trimming took off 1 base at V and 2 bases at J, with 12 bases between the two ends. CDR3 sequence: CASSLGRLVAYEQYF. The CDR3 DNA reads TGTGCCAGCAGCTTAGGACGGCTGGTGGCCTACGAGCAGTACTTC.

This clone was found many times. This chain connects TRBV6-1 to TRBJ1-2, with a tentative D call TRBD1 (6 bases). Looked up from germline, CDR1 is MNHNS and CDR2 is SASEGT. V lost 5 bases and J 2 bases, leaving 12 bases between the germline ends. This CDR3 contains 14 residues. In DNA, the CDR3 is TGTGCCAGCAGTTCAAGGACAGCCAACTATGGCTACACCTTC. It codes for CASSSRTANYGYTF.

Written as DNA, the CDR3 is TGTGCCTGGAGTGTATTGCAGGGTGGCTACGAGCAGTACTTC. Encoded protein: CAWSVLQGGYEQYF. The V and J genes are TRBV30 and TRBJ2-7, with a possible D match to TRBD1 (5 bases). Trimming stripped 0 bases from V and 3 bases from J, with 12 bases between. Per germline, CDR1 GTSNPN and CDR2 SVGIG (reference sequence). The CDR3 extends over 14 amino acids.

The chain has TRBV11-2 and TRBJ2-1, with D unresolved. The ends were cut back, 5 bases at V and 9 bases at J, with 11 bases in the middle. The CDR3 has 12 amino acids. CDR1 SGHAT and CDR2 FQNNGV come from the germline V gene. This CDR3 is CASSPARVEQFF. CDR3 coding DNA: TGTGCCAGCAGCCCCGCCCGGGTTGAGCAGTTCTTC.

Remarks on this clone: Other DNA sequences in the same sample also yield this CDR3. The V call is TRBV6-1, the J call TRBJ2-3, with TRBD2 identical over 14 bases. Unmatched junction bases numbered 1, after V lost 4 bases and J lost 4 bases. CDR3 size: 15 residues. Germline CDR1 and CDR2: MNHNS and SASEGT. CDR3 sequence (DNA): TGTGCCAGCAGTGGACTAGCGGGGGGGCCAGATACGCAGTATTTT. Amino acids: CASSGLAGGPDTQYF.